These T cell receptor beta chains were read from a single sample in a study of blood T cell repertoires in COVID-19. Here immunoSEQ multiplex PCR was the method, and the copy in TCRdb shows in-frame clones only, minus some. The table includes 200,000 to 300,000 clones, 83% detected once. Sequencing used peripheral blood. The receptor source for this set is a human donor in a cohort sampled during active COVID-19. The CDR3 runs from the conserved cysteine through the conserved F or W. A D gene is named only where the DNA matches it firmly. Not every row has a clone size; where given, it reads once, few, many or a size class.

v_gene	abundance	d_gene	j_gene	CDR3nt	CDR3aa
TRBV15	.	TRBD2	TRBJ2-3	TGTGCCACCAGCAGAGTTCGAAGCGGGAGTGAGGATACGCAGTATTTT	CATSRVRSGSEDTQYF
TRBV11-2	.	TRBD1	TRBJ2-7	TGTGCCAGCAGCCGCATGGGGGGACAGGGCCACGAGCAGTACTTC	CASSRMGGQGHEQYF
TRBV6-5	.	.	TRBJ1-4	TGTGCCAGCAGCCTACAGGGCCTCGGTGAAAAACTGTTTTTT	CASSLQGLGEKLFF
TRBV5-5	.	.	TRBJ2-1	TGTGCCAGCAGCTGGACTGGGGATGAGCAGTTCTTC	CASSWTGDEQFF
TRBV24-1	few	TRBD1	TRBJ2-2	TGTGCCACCAGTGATTTACGAGCCCGGGGGACAGGGGTTGCCGGGGAGCTGTTTTTT	CATSDLRARGTGVAGELFF
TRBV7-9	.	TRBD2	TRBJ2-3	TGTGCCAGCGGCGAATCTAGCGGGAGTTTGGCAGATACGCAGTATTTT	CASGESSGSLADTQYF
TRBV7-9	once	TRBD2	TRBJ2-1	TGTGCCAGCAGCCCAAGGCTCGGACTAGCGCAATCCTACAATGAGCAGTTCTTC	CASSPRLGLAQSYNEQFF
TRBV3-1/TRBV3-2	.	TRBD1	TRBJ2-7	TGTGCCAGCAGCCCCGGACAGGGACCCTACGAGCAGTACTTC	CASSPGQGPYEQYF
TRBV18	.	.	TRBJ2-7	TGTGCCAGCTCACCGAGGCAGGGTCCCTACGAGCAGTACTTC	CASSPRQGPYEQYF
TRBV6-5	.	.	TRBJ2-4	TGTGCCAGCAGTCTCTTTCCCGGGGACATTCAGTACTTC	CASSLFPGDIQYF
TRBV2	.	.	TRBJ2-2	TGTGCCAGCAGTGAAGGGGGAGTCGGAGGCGGGGAGCTGTTTTTT	CASSEGGVGGGELFF
TRBV21-1	few	.	TRBJ1-1	TGTGCCAGCAGCAATTCTTGTACAGGGGGAAAGCCTAACACTGAAGCTTTCTTT	CASSNSCTGGKPNTEAFF
TRBV2	.	.	TRBJ1-4	TGTGCCAGCAGTGACCGGGGGGAAAAACTGTTTTTT	CASSDRGEKLFF
TRBV30	.	.	TRBJ2-5	TGTGCCTGGAGTGTCCAGGGGTTTCGGGAGACCCAGTACTTC	CAWSVQGFRETQYF
TRBV5-1	.	.	TRBJ2-7	TGCGCCAGCAGCCCGGCTCAGGGGACCTACGAGCAGTACTTC	CASSPAQGTYEQYF
TRBV7-2	.	TRBD1	TRBJ1-2	TGTGCCAGCAGCCAGGGGACAGGGGACGGCTACACCTTC	CASSQGTGDGYTF
TRBV5-4	few	.	TRBJ1-1	TGTGCCAGCAGGACAACTCAGGGATCGAGTTCTGAAGCTTTCTTT	CASRTTQGSSSEAFF
TRBV15	.	TRBD1	TRBJ2-7	TGTGCCACCAGCAGGGACCGGACAGGGTCGATCTACGAGCAGTACTTC	CATSRDRTGSIYEQYF
TRBV10-1	.	.	TRBJ2-7	TGCGCCAGCAGTGGTTCGGGCTACGAGCAGTACTTC	CASSGSGYEQYF
TRBV11-2	.	.	TRBJ2-3	TGTGCCAGCAGCTTATCTGCGGCCGTAATAGGTACGCAGTATTTT	CASSLSAAVIGTQYF
TRBV27	.	.	TRBJ2-1	TGTGCCAGCAGTTCCTCAATACCTTTGAGACAGTTCTTC	CASSSSIPLRQFF
TRBV23-1	.	.	TRBJ1-5	TGCGCCAGCCGGGTCGGGAGGGTAGTTTTT	CASRVGRVVF